These 3 T cell receptor beta chains originate from one sample sequenced in a study of immune evolution from preneoplasia to lung adenocarcinoma. Here immunoSEQ multiplex PCR was the method, and the copy in TCRdb shows in-frame clones only, minus some. The sample records roughly 9,900 clones, roughly 91% being singletons. Material for sequencing was FFPE invasive lung adenocarcinoma tissue. These receptors were taken from a person aged 65 to 85 with invasive lung adenocarcinoma. Some clones in this sample may be carry-over from other donors' samples.

The rearrangement uses TRBV7-9 and TRBJ1-2; the D is unclear. V was trimmed by 6 bases and J by 2 bases, leaving 19 bases between them. The CDR3 is 16 amino acids. Germline CDR1 reads SEHNR; CDR2 reads FQNEAQ (reference sequence). The DNA for the CDR3 is TGTGCCAGCAGTTACTCGACCCGGGATCCGAACTATGGCTACACCTTC. Protein: CASSYSTRDPNYGYTF.

V usage is TRBV20-1 and J usage is TRBJ2-1; the D is unclear. Germline assignment: CDR1 DFQATT and CDR2 SNEGSKA (reference sequence). Trimming pared 5 bases from V and 9 bases from J, leaving 5 bases between. This CDR3 is 9 amino acids long. CDR3 in DNA: TGCAGTGCTGGGATTGAGCAGTTCTTC. It encodes CSAGIEQFF.

This rearrangement joins TRBV5-4 to TRBJ2-3, with D possibly TRBD2 on 6 matching bases. The CDR3 sequence is 14 residues long. CDR1 is SGHNT and CDR2 is YYREEE in the germline V gene (reference sequence). V was trimmed by 4 bases and J by 1 base, leaving 10 bases between them. The CDR3 loop reads CASSMSGGTDTQYF. CDR3 DNA sequence: TGTGCCAGCAGCATGTCGGGAGGCACAGATACGCAGTATTTT.